Following are 2 T cell receptor beta chains from one sample sequenced in a study of cytomegalovirus exposure and HLA in healthy donors. PCR was performed using 60 Vbeta and 13 Jbeta primers. Data came from immunoSEQ multiplex PCR; TCRdb stores just in-frame clones and leaves some out. The data hold some 200,000 clones, with about 80% observed a single time. Sequenced: PBMCs. Receptors were obtained from a woman in her thirties in good health and CMV-seronegative.

The V gene is TRBV9, the J gene TRBJ2-7, with D perhaps TRBD2 (5 bases). Germline loops: CDR1 SGDLS, CDR2 YYNGEE. Trimming took off 4 bases at V and 5 bases at J, with 13 bases between the two ends. The CDR3 spans 13 residues. This CDR3 reads CASSILQADEQYF. The CDR3 DNA sequence: TGTGCCAGCAGCATACTACAAGCGGACGAGCAGTACTTC.

This rearrangement joins TRBV7-2 to TRBJ2-7, with 12 bases aligning to TRBD2. This CDR3 has 14 amino acids. The V segment lost 4 bases and the J segment 9 bases; nucleotides outside the gene matches: 7. The germline V gene has CDR1 SGHTA and CDR2 FQGNSA. The CDR3 region is CASSYSSGGAGQYF. The CDR3 nucleotides read TGTGCCAGCAGCTACTCTAGCGGGGGGGCGGGGCAGTACTTC.